Below are 27 T cell receptor beta chains sequenced from a single sample in a study of OX40 agonist ivuxolimab in advanced cancers. The assay was immunoSEQ multiplex PCR, and TCRdb's table has in-frame clones only and misses some. The sample holds 100,000 or so clones, under 95% seen once. The material was CD4+ or CD8+ T cells sorted from blood, obtained in a trial of the OX40 agonist ivuxolimab. Receptors originate from an adult with an advanced solid tumor such as melanoma, head and neck, liver or kidney cancer.

This chain joins TRBV6-9 and TRBJ2-5, with D possibly called TRBD1 or TRBD2 (5 bases each). V lost 6 bases, J lost 8 bases, and 13 bases lay in between. Per the germline V gene, CDR1 is MNHGY and CDR2 is SVAAGI. The CDR3 is 12 residues long. The CDR3 sequence: CASRTTGATQYF. The DNA for the CDR3 is TGTGCCAGCAGGACAACCGGGGCCACCCAGTACTTC.

The chain combines TRBV28 with TRBJ2-1; 7 bases match TRBD2. The ends lost 5 bases at V and 5 bases at J; junction bases unmatched: 12. Germline CDR1 and CDR2: MDHEN and SYDVKM. CDR3 length: 16 residues. The CDR3 loop reads CASSTTASGEHNEQFF. As DNA, the CDR3 is TGTGCCAGCAGTACCACCGCTAGCGGCGAACACAATGAGCAGTTCTTC.

V gene TRBV7-8 combines with J gene TRBJ2-3; D is unclear. V lost 0 bases to trimming and J lost 0 bases, with 7 bases between them. The CDR3 is 15 residues long. Germline CDR1 SGHVS, CDR2 FQNEAQ. DNA of the CDR3: TGTGCCAGCAGCTTAGCCGGTTCGAGCACAGATACGCAGTATTTT. Translated: CASSLAGSSTDTQYF.

This sequence joins TRBV19 and TRBJ1-1; D perhaps matches TRBD1 (5 bases). This CDR3 has 14 residues. Looked up from germline, CDR1 is LNHDA and CDR2 is SQIVND (reference sequence). Between the trimmed V and J ends, which lost 5 bases and 5 bases, there was a span of 15 bases. The DNA for the CDR3 is TGTGCCAGTAGTCAACGGGACGGGGAGACTGAAGCTTTCTTT. Translating gives CASSQRDGETEAFF.

The gene calls are TRBV7-6 and TRBJ2-3; the match to TRBD2 covers 10 bases. Trimming took 6 bases from V and 1 from J; bases not matched to a gene: 4. This CDR3 comprises 15 residues. Germline V gene sequence: CDR1 SGHVS, CDR2 FNYEAQ. The CDR3 spells CASRLAGTRTDTQYF. The CDR3, as DNA: TGTGCCAGCAGACTAGCGGGGACTCGCACAGATACGCAGTATTTT.

V gene TRBV25-1 combines with J gene TRBJ1-1; the D gene is possibly TRBD1 (6 bases). The CDR3 has 18 amino acids. V lost 0 bases to trimming and J lost 5 bases, with 22 bases between them. In germline, CDR1 is MGHDK, CDR2 SYGVNS. The CDR3 sequence: CASSEYSFIRGGGTEAFF. CDR3 in DNA: TGTGCCAGCAGTGAATATAGTTTCATACGGGGAGGGGGTACTGAAGCTTTCTTT.

The gene calls are TRBV30 and TRBJ2-5; perhaps TRBD1 as D (6 bases). The CDR3 totals 17 residues. Germline CDR1 reads GTSNPN; CDR2 reads SVGIG (reference sequence). V lost 3 bases to trimming and J lost 4 bases, with 24 bases between them. The CDR3 loop is CAWSDRTDFQARETQYF. The CDR3 DNA reads as TGTGCCTGGAGCGACCGGACAGACTTTCAAGCTAGAGAGACCCAGTACTTC. The variable domain in full, with the rest retrieved from reference TRBV30 and TRBJ2-5, is SQTIHQWPATLVQPVGSPLSLECTVEGTSNPNLYWYRQAAGRGLQLLFYSVGIGQISSEVPQNLSASRPQDRQFILSSKKLLLSDSGFYLCAWSDRTDFQARETQYFGPGTRLLVL.

The chain uses TRBV7-2 and TRBJ2-5, with TRBD2 identical over 8 bases. Trimming at V came to 5 bases and at J to 3 bases, leaving 8 bases not matched to a gene. There are 15 residues in the CDR3. Germline V CDR1 and CDR2: SGHTA, FQGNSA. CDR3 residues: CASSIRGGYEETQYF. The CDR3 DNA follows: TGTGCCAGCAGCATACGGGGGGGCTACGAAGAGACCCAGTACTTC.

The J gene is TRBJ2-4, the V gene TRBV7-2, with 15 bases matching TRBD2. V lost 5 bases and J lost 5; bases outside the gene matches: 7. The CDR3 runs 17 residues. CDR1 and CDR2 from the germline V gene are SGHTA and FQGNSA. CDR3 nucleotide sequence: TGTGCCAGCAGCCTCGGACTAGCGGGAGGGCCTCAAAACATTCAGTACTTC. Encoded protein: CASSLGLAGGPQNIQYF.

The rearrangement links TRBV5-1 to TRBJ1-4, with D possibly being TRBD1 (5 bases). The CDR3 loop spans 14 amino acids. V was trimmed by 4 bases and J by 4 bases, leaving 11 bases between them. The V gene's germline CDR1 is SGHRS and CDR2 YFSETQ. The DNA of the CDR3 is TGCGCCAGCAGCCTCTGGGACGTTAATGAAAAACTGTTTTTT. This encodes CASSLWDVNEKLFF.

This chain joins TRBV7-8 and TRBJ2-3, with D perhaps matching TRBD1 or TRBD2 (5 bases each). Per the germline V gene, CDR1 is SGHVS and CDR2 is FQNEAQ. V was cut by 3 bases and J by 1 base, with 17 bases left in between. The CDR3 runs to 17 residues. The CDR3 coding sequence is TGTGCCAGCAGCTTTCCTCCCGGGACCCCCGGCACAGATACGCAGTATTTT. It codes for CASSFPPGTPGTDTQYF. Full variable domain (missing parts from reference TRBV7-8 and TRBJ2-3): GAGVSQSPRYKVAKRGQDVALRCDPISGHVSLFWYQQALGQGPEFLTYFQNEAQLDKSGLPSDRFFAERPEGSVSTLKIQRTQQEDSAVYLCASSFPPGTPGTDTQYFGPGTRLTVL.

The chain links TRBV5-1 to TRBJ2-7, with 7 nucleotides matching TRBD1. The CDR3 covers 15 residues. CDR1 is SGHRS and CDR2 is YFSETQ in the germline V gene. The junction had 7 bases not matched to a gene; V was cut back by 0 bases and J by 4 bases. The CDR3 nucleotides are TGCGCCAGCAGCTTGGATGTAGGGGGCGCATACGAGCAGTACTTC. Translated: CASSLDVGGAYEQYF.

V gene TRBV7-9 combines with J gene TRBJ2-3; possibly TRBD1 for D (6 bases). Trimming took 8 bases from V and 2 from J, leaving 14 bases between them. In germline, CDR1 is SEHNR, CDR2 FQNEAQ (reference sequence). This CDR3 region has 14 residues. The CDR3 loop is CASATGTNTDTQYF. The CDR3 nucleotides are TGTGCCAGCGCGACAGGAACTAACACAGATACGCAGTATTTT.

The chain recombines TRBV28 with TRBJ1-2; tentatively, D is TRBD1 (6 bases). The V gene lost 9 bases and the J gene lost 5 bases, with 10 bases spanning the gap. The CDR3 has 11 amino acids. Germline CDR1 MDHEN, CDR2 SYDVKM. The CDR3 spells CASYRGYGYTF. Here the CDR3 DNA reads TGTGCCAGTTATAGGGGGTATGGCTACACCTTC.

The V call is TRBV4-1, the J call TRBJ2-3; 7 bases agree with TRBD1. The CDR3 extends over 16 amino acids. After removal of 1 base from V and 2 bases from J, the junction contained 6 bases not matched to a gene. The germline gives CDR1 MGHRA, CDR2 YSYEKL. The CDR3 nucleotides are TGCGCCAGCAGCCAAGGACGGGGACAGTACACAGATACGCAGTATTTT. Its protein is CASSQGRGQYTDTQYF.

J is TRBJ2-2 and V is TRBV5-5; D gene ambiguous. Trimming took off 1 base at V and 1 base at J, with 5 bases between the two ends. The germline CDR1 and CDR2 sequences are SGHKS and YYEKEE (reference sequence). The CDR3 has 14 amino acids. The CDR3 coding sequence is TGTGCCAGCAGCTTGAGCCAGAACACCGGGGAGCTGTTTTTT. It specifies CASSLSQNTGELFF.

This chain connects TRBV6-5 to TRBJ1-4; D may be TRBD1 (5 bases). Trimming stripped 7 bases from V and 4 bases from J, with 13 bases between. There are 14 residues in the CDR3. CDR1 MNHEY and CDR2 SVGAGI come from the germline V gene. The CDR3 sequence: CASNERGFNEKLFF. CDR3 nucleotide sequence: TGTGCCAGCAACGAGAGGGGATTTAATGAAAAACTGTTTTTT.

This sequence joins TRBV6-5 and TRBJ1-5, with no clear D. The V gene lost 5 bases and the J gene lost 5 bases, with 13 bases spanning the gap. This CDR3 has 14 residues. From germline, CDR1 is MNHEY and CDR2 SVGAGI. The DNA for the CDR3 is TGTGCCAGCAGTCCAGGACGGAACGATCAGCCCCAGCATTTT. This codes for CASSPGRNDQPQHF.

This clone was counted a single time. The J gene is TRBJ2-3, the V gene TRBV11-2; D is possibly TRBD2 (6 bases). Trimming stripped 0 bases from V and 4 bases from J, with 11 bases between. Germline CDR1 SGHAT, CDR2 FQNNGV. CDR3 length: 15 residues. This CDR3 is CASSLDPREADTQYF. The CDR3, as DNA: TGTGCCAGCAGCTTAGACCCCAGGGAGGCAGATACGCAGTATTTT.

This chain uses TRBV29-1 with TRBJ1-1; 12 bases agree with TRBD1. The CDR3 sequence is 15 residues long. Per the germline V gene, CDR1 is SQVTM and CDR2 is ANQGSEA. V gave up 5 bases and J gave up 4 bases; unmatched junction bases: 8. CDR3 nucleotides: TGCAGCGTTTGGGACAGGGGGCTCCGGAGCACTGAAGCTTTCTTT. Its translation: CSVWDRGLRSTEAFF.

The chain employs TRBV4-2 and TRBJ2-2; D gene uncertain. Looked up from germline, CDR1 is LGHNA and CDR2 is YNFKEQ. V was trimmed by 4 bases and J by 5 bases, leaving 2 bases between them. The CDR3 extends over 11 amino acids. Written as DNA, the CDR3 is TGTGCCAGCAGCCGTACCGGGGAGCTGTTTTTT. Translating it yields CASSRTGELFF.

Comment on this clone: A junction boundary mismatches the germline segment, possibly from a read error. The sample carries other DNA sequences with the same CDR3. This chain connects TRBV6-6 to TRBJ1-1; D is possibly TRBD1 (5 bases). CDR3 length: 14 residues. From germline, CDR1 is MNHNY and CDR2 SVGAGI (reference sequence). The DNA for the CDR3 is TGTGCCAGCAGTAACCAGCCAGGGAACACTGAGGCTTTCTTT. It translates to CASSNQPGNTEAFF.

The chain links TRBV7-9 to TRBJ2-7; D gene ambiguous. This CDR3 is built from 12 residues. Germline values: CDR1 SEHNR, CDR2 FQNEAQ (reference sequence). The germline V and J ends were trimmed by 2 bases and 5 bases, with 7 bases remaining between them. The DNA of the CDR3 is TGTGCCAGCAGCTTAATTTCGGACGAGCAGTACTTC. Translating it yields CASSLISDEQYF.

The chain couples TRBV30 to TRBJ1-5; D unclear. CDR3 length: 14 residues. V shed 2 bases and J shed 7 bases, with 15 bases lying between them. The germline CDR1 and CDR2 sequences are GTSNPN and SVGIG (reference sequence). The CDR3 nucleotides read TGTGCCTGGAGTACTTCAGCGGGCAGGCAGCCCCAGCATTTT. It yields the protein CAWSTSAGRQPQHF.

This rearrangement joins TRBV11-3 to TRBJ1-3; D might be TRBD1 (5 bases). From germline, CDR1 is SGHNT and CDR2 YENEEA. The CDR3 sequence is 15 residues long. The germline V and J ends were trimmed by 2 bases and 0 bases, with 8 bases remaining between them. The CDR3 DNA sequence: TGTGCCAGCAGCTTACGGGGCAGCTCTGGAAACACCATATATTTT. Protein product: CASSLRGSSGNTIYF.

This chain joins TRBV20-1 and TRBJ1-1; no firm D call. The CDR3 covers 11 residues. CDR1 is DFQATT and CDR2 is SNEGSKA in the germline V gene (reference sequence). Trimming cost V 0 bases and J 6 bases, with 5 bases left between them. As DNA, the CDR3 is TGCAGTGCTAGAGATATCCCTGAAGCTTTCTTT. Amino acid sequence: CSARDIPEAFF.

This rearrangement joins TRBV28 to TRBJ2-7; 10 nucleotides agree with TRBD2. V lost 1 base to trimming and J lost 2 bases; unmatched junction nucleotides: 2. CDR3 length: 15 amino acids. Germline V gene data show CDR1 as MDHEN and CDR2 as SYDVKM. As DNA, the CDR3 is TGTGCCAGCAGTTTATCTAGCGGGAGCCCCTACGAGCAGTACTTC. Translated: CASSLSSGSPYEQYF.